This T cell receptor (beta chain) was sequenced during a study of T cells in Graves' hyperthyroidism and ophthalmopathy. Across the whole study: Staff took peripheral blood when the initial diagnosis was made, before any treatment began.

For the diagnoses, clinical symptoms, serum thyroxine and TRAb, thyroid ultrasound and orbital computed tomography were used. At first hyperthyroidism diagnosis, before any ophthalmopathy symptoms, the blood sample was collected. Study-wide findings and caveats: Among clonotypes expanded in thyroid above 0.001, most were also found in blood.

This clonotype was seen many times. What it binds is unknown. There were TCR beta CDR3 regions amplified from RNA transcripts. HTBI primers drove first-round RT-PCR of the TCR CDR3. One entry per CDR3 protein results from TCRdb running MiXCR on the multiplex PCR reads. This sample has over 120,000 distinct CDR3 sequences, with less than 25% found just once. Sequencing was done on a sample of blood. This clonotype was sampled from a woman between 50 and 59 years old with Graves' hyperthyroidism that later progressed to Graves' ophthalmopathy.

CDR3 sequence reads: CATSSPRGRAGLAGGGDTQYF. CDR3 DNA sequence: TGTGCCACCAGCAGCCCCCGAGGGAGAGCGGGACTAGCGGGAGGGGGAGATACGCAGTATTTT. The chain joins TRBV15 to TRBJ2-3; 16 bases match TRBD2. This CDR3 contains 21 residues. The trim removed 3 bases at V and 5 bases at J, leaving 17 bases unmatched. Germline CDR1 reads LNHNV; CDR2 reads YYDKDF (reference sequence).